This paragraph covers one TCR beta chain sequence. In the original workflow: How many nucleated cells were present was estimated from reference gene primer amplification. Sequencing was performed with immunoSEQ multiplex PCR; in TCRdb, only in-frame clones are kept and a portion is missing. D and trimming come from the DNA, and the V and J calls and clone size come from that table. The sample contains about 420,000 clones, over 85% of which appear only once. The V gene end was trimmed by 5 bases and the J gene end by 1 base; junction bases not matched to a gene: 3. Germline CDR1 reads SNHLY; CDR2 reads FYNNEI. The CDR3 contains 15 residues. Those enrolled in Seattle joined during active infection and were followed longitudinally afterward. The data are from a study of blood T cell repertoires in COVID-19.

What was sequenced was peripheral blood. The chain uses TRBV2 and TRBJ1-5; 9 bases are a match to TRBD1. This receptor was identified in a man younger than 30 with COVID-19, enrolled during active disease. CDR3 region: CASSKQGASNQPQHF. CDR3 DNA sequence: TGTGCCAGCAGTAAACAGGGGGCAAGCAATCAGCCCCAGCATTTT.